Listed below are T cell receptor beta chains from one sample, sequenced in a study of blood T cells in healthy people across ages. TCRdb re-analysed the 5' RACE reads in MiXCR, keeping a single row per CDR3 protein. The table lists roughly 1,300,000 distinct CDR3 sequences, around 55% of them singletons. Sequenced material: blood. The receptor set was obtained from a man between 18 and 35 years old in good health. The CDR3 runs from the conserved cysteine through the conserved F or W.

CDR3 protein,V gene,J gene
CSAKGAEKAYEQYF,TRBV20-1,TRBJ2-7
CAISGTASTDTQYF,TRBV10-3,TRBJ2-3
CASSEGGDGSPLHF,TRBV5-5,TRBJ1-6
CASIGGLAEYYNEQFF,TRBV27,TRBJ2-1
CASSTGRGWDNEQFF,TRBV5-6,TRBJ2-1
CSVLGLAGGSSYNEQFF,TRBV29-1,TRBJ2-1
CATSTDRGETQYF,TRBV15,-
CASRFVSYNEQFF,TRBV5-1,TRBJ2-1
CASSYSDGPSYEQYF,TRBV6-6,-
CASSLAVGQQETQYF,TRBV7-6,TRBJ2-5
CASRPGGQGASDTQYF,TRBV4-1,TRBJ2-3
CSVARGRTEAFF,TRBV29-1,TRBJ1-1
CSAPLLNTEAFF,TRBV20-1,TRBJ1-1
CAISTPQRGLYEQYF,TRBV10-3,TRBJ2-7
CAISGRGNYNEQFF,TRBV10-3,TRBJ2-1
CASSLGNDYGYTF,TRBV11-2,TRBJ1-2
CSARDRTGDGATNEKLFF,TRBV20-1,TRBJ1-4
CSAQREGSTDTQYF,TRBV20-1,TRBJ2-3
CASSSPGLPTDTQYF,TRBV6-5,TRBJ2-3
CASSQDGPGEEQFF,TRBV4-1,TRBJ2-1
CASSQEGIYGYTF,TRBV14,TRBJ1-2
CASSFPATGREEGTDTQYF,TRBV5-1,TRBJ2-3
CASRDGSSYNEQFF,TRBV6-4,TRBJ2-1
CSARDAVAGERTEAFF,TRBV20-1,TRBJ1-1
CASSVRQGNHEQYF,TRBV5-1,-
CSAEMGGASGYTF,TRBV20-1,TRBJ1-2
CASRFSVVDEQFF,TRBV7-9,TRBJ2-1
CASSLLDWMKETQYF,TRBV6-2/TRBV6-3,TRBJ2-5
CASSRQQGIYEQYF,TRBV27,-
CASSVGVRIETQYF,TRBV9,TRBJ2-5
CASSPELESTDTQYF,TRBV27,TRBJ2-3
CASSLEVPGQGFGYTF,TRBV7-9,TRBJ1-2
CASSFAGTGDREAFF,TRBV11-2,TRBJ1-1
CASRRQGHYNEQFF,TRBV6-5,TRBJ2-1
CASRPDRGWSYEQYF,TRBV6-5,TRBJ2-7
CATSNGVREKLFF,TRBV15,TRBJ1-4
CSAPDPYDGELFF,TRBV20-1,TRBJ2-2
CASRDTGRTNQETQYF,TRBV4-1,TRBJ2-5
CSARDLTGSYEQYF,TRBV20-1,TRBJ2-7
CASSFSGKDTQYF,TRBV12-3/TRBV12-4,TRBJ2-3
CASSLYPITSGGALDTQYF,TRBV7-2,TRBJ2-3
CASSPGEDGYTF,TRBV18,TRBJ1-2
CASSYSGLNTEAFF,TRBV6-5,TRBJ1-1
CASSLSPGGDTGELFF,TRBV27,TRBJ2-2
CSARGLGREGTDTQYF,TRBV20-1,TRBJ2-3
CASRQLAGANEQFF,TRBV6-6,TRBJ2-1
CASSAGQSSYNEQFF,TRBV9,TRBJ2-1
CATQPGLDNSPLHF,TRBV3-1,TRBJ1-6
CASSEGRGTGGYTF,TRBV6-1,TRBJ1-2
CASSQGYEETQYF,TRBV3-1,TRBJ2-5